The clone carrying this T cell receptor beta chain was counted many times. Its specificity is not known. V lost 0 bases to trimming and J lost 0 bases, with 10 bases between them. The germline V gene has CDR1 DFQATT and CDR2 SNEGSKA (reference sequence). This CDR3 is 15 amino acids long. TCRdb analysed the RT-PCR reads with MiXCR anew, one entry per CDR3 protein. The sample has over 400,000 distinct CDR3 sequences; roughly 13% are singletons. The source of the sample is a study of response to subunit inactivated influenza vaccine. Whole-study findings and limits: It was suggested by the authors that few new T cells are recruited by each seasonal influenza vaccination.

The chain joins TRBV20-1 to TRBJ2-3, with D perhaps matching TRBD2 (5 bases). The source is a middle-aged man who received an inactivated influenza vaccine. The source was PBMCs from blood, collected more than 35 days after vaccination. CDR3 coding DNA: TGCAGTGCTAGAGATGATGGGAGTAGCACAGATACGCAGTATTTT. Its translation is CSARDDGSSTDTQYF.